Listed here is a single TCR beta chain. Its antigen is as yet unknown. One end of the junction fails to match germline, which may point to a read error. The record originates from a study of cytomegalovirus exposure and HLA in healthy donors. Only in-frame clones appear in the TCRdb table, and some are missing; sequencing was by immunoSEQ multiplex PCR. The sample shows 120,000 or so clones, roughly 90% of them seen only once. Germline V gene sequence: CDR1 MNHNS, CDR2 SASEGT. This CDR3 is built from 17 residues. Overall study findings and caveats: Most TCR sequences were rare, but some public TCRs occurred in many donors. The classifier was said to identify cytomegalovirus status with high specificity and sensitivity.

The clonotype originates from a woman aged 18-29 years in good health and CMV-seronegative. J is TRBJ2-1 and V is TRBV6-1, with 11 nucleotides matching TRBD2. The specimen sequenced was PBMCs. The CDR3 DNA follows: TGTGCCAGCAGTAAAGCCTCCAGGACTAGCGGGCCCAATGAGCAGTTCTTC. It yields the protein CASSKASRTSGPNEQFF.